This is a list of T cell receptor beta chains from one sample in a study of T cell repertoires in cytomegalovirus infection. TCRdb re-derived calls from the reads in MiXCR, one entry per CDR3 protein. The repertoire has some 800,000 distinct CDR3 sequences, 30% to 35% of them found once; the top ten carry 9.5% to 15%. These receptors are not linked to any known antigen. Here the sequenced sample was cultured CD8+ T cells from PBMCs, taken from culture after CMV antigen stimulation. These receptors were taken from a human donor in good health (CMV status not recorded). Some clones in this sample may be carry-over from other donors' samples. Both conserved end residues are part of each CDR3. Each record gives: J gene, clone size, V gene, D gene, CDR3 protein, CDR3 DNA. A D gene is named only where the DNA matches it firmly. Clone size is not always given. Where it is, it says once, few, many or a class for expanded clones.

J: TRBJ1-5
size: NA
V: TRBV27
D: NA
CDR3: CASRYSMGVGQPQHF
DNA: TGTGCCAGCAGGTACTCCATGGGAGTGGGCCAGCCCCAGCATTTT

J: TRBJ1-1
size: NA
V: TRBV11-3
D: TRBD1
CDR3: CASSATTGAPNTEAFF
DNA: TGTGCCAGCAGCGCTACGACAGGGGCACCGAACACTGAAGCTTTCTTT

J: TRBJ2-2
size: NA
V: TRBV24-1
D: NA
CDR3: CATTGPRNTGELFF
DNA: TGTGCCACCACGGGACCCAGGAACACCGGGGAGCTGTTTTTT

J: TRBJ2-2
size: few
V: TRBV14
D: NA
CDR3: CASSQFAELGTGELFF
DNA: TGTGCCAGCAGCCAATTCGCGGAGTTGGGGACCGGGGAGCTGTTTTTT

J: TRBJ2-5
size: NA
V: TRBV2
D: TRBD2
CDR3: CASGGGTQYF
DNA: TGTGCCAGCGGGGGGGGGACCCAGTACTTC

J: TRBJ2-2
size: few
V: TRBV2
D: TRBD2
CDR3: CASSLGTTTGTGELFF
DNA: TGTGCCAGCAGTCTTGGGACTACCACGGGGACCGGGGAGCTGTTTTTT

J: TRBJ1-1
size: NA
V: TRBV11-2
D: NA
CDR3: CASTPFVGTEAFF
DNA: TGTGCCAGCACCCCCTTCGTGGGCACTGAAGCTTTCTTT

J: TRBJ1-1
size: NA
V: TRBV7-9
D: NA
CDR3: CASSYRAGLSNTEAFF
DNA: TGTGCCAGCAGCTACCGGGCCGGCCTTTCGAACACTGAAGCTTTCTTT

J: TRBJ1-5
size: few
V: TRBV12-5
D: TRBD1
CDR3: CASGFTGGEKSGNQPQHF
DNA: TGTGCTAGTGGTTTCACAGGGGGAGAAAAGTCGGGCAATCAGCCCCAGCATTTT

J: TRBJ1-1
size: NA
V: TRBV11-3
D: NA
CDR3: CASSFGQLITEAFF
DNA: TGTGCCAGCAGCTTTGGACAGTTGATCACTGAAGCTTTCTTT

J: TRBJ1-5
size: many
V: TRBV6-1
D: NA
CDR3: CASSEFIQGNQPQHF
DNA: TGTGCCAGCAGTGAATTTATTCAGGGTAATCAGCCCCAGCATTTT

J: TRBJ1-2
size: few
V: TRBV6-5
D: NA
CDR3: CASRSAYGYTF
DNA: TGTGCCAGCCGTTCTGCTTATGGCTACACCTTC

J: TRBJ2-7
size: few
V: TRBV27
D: TRBD2
CDR3: CASSFGAGERVYEQYF
DNA: TGTGCCAGTTCCTTCGGGGCGGGGGAAAGAGTCTACGAGCAGTACTTC

J: TRBJ2-1
size: NA
V: TRBV7-9
D: TRBD1
CDR3: CASSFPGTGQISYNEQFF
DNA: TGTGCCAGCAGCTTCCCCGGGACAGGGCAAATCTCCTACAATGAGCAGTTCTTC

J: TRBJ2-1
size: few
V: TRBV7-6
D: TRBD2
CDR3: CASSNGLAGGSYNEQFF
DNA: TGTGCCAGCAGCAACGGACTAGCGGGGGGGTCCTACAATGAGCAGTTCTTC

J: TRBJ2-3
size: NA
V: TRBV20-1
D: TRBD2
CDR3: CSAREWRGAKVSTDTQYF
DNA: TGCAGTGCTAGAGAGTGGCGGGGGGCAAAAGTGAGCACAGATACGCAGTATTTT

J: TRBJ1-1
size: NA
V: TRBV19
D: NA
CDR3: CASISEAGLNTEAFF
DNA: TGTGCCAGTATTAGCGAGGCGGGTTTGAACACTGAAGCTTTCTTT

J: TRBJ2-5
size: NA
V: TRBV3-1
D: TRBD1
CDR3: CASSQGVRFQGVSETQYF
DNA: TGTGCCAGCAGCCAAGGCGTCCGTTTCCAGGGGGTTTCGGAGACCCAGTACTTC

J: TRBJ2-1
size: few
V: TRBV7-2
D: NA
CDR3: CASTLRGTSYNEQFF
DNA: TGTGCCAGCACCCTTAGGGGTACCTCATACAATGAGCAGTTCTTC

J: TRBJ1-5
size: NA
V: TRBV27
D: TRBD1
CDR3: CASSIKGARNQPQHF
DNA: TGTGCCAGCAGTATCAAGGGGGCGCGTAATCAGCCCCAGCATTTT

J: TRBJ2-7
size: few
V: TRBV10-3
D: NA
CDR3: CAISPIDLTGISSEQYF
DNA: TGTGCCATCAGCCCGATCGATTTAACAGGGATTTCTTCCGAGCAGTACTTC

J: TRBJ2-7
size: NA
V: TRBV6-5
D: NA
CDR3: CASRELGPPWAEQYF
DNA: TGTGCCAGCAGGGAACTGGGACCCCCTTGGGCCGAGCAGTACTTC

J: TRBJ1-4
size: NA
V: TRBV2
D: NA
CDR3: CASMVDGQEFNEKLFF
DNA: TGTGCCAGCATGGTGGACGGGCAGGAGTTTAATGAAAAACTGTTTTTT

J: TRBJ2-3
size: few
V: TRBV7-9
D: TRBD1
CDR3: CASSSGTGDLDTQYF
DNA: TGTGCCAGCAGCAGCGGGACAGGGGATCTAGATACGCAGTATTTT

J: TRBJ2-1
size: few
V: TRBV6-5
D: TRBD2
CDR3: CASPPPGLAGGHSSYNEQFF
DNA: TGTGCCAGCCCGCCCCCTGGGCTAGCGGGGGGCCATAGCTCCTACAATGAGCAGTTCTTC

J: TRBJ1-2
size: NA
V: TRBV19
D: NA
CDR3: CASSMGDLGHTF
DNA: TGTGCCAGTAGTATGGGGGACTTGGGACACACCTTC

J: TRBJ2-3
size: NA
V: TRBV6-6
D: NA
CDR3: CASSYSSRPQGVSTDTQYF
DNA: TGTGCCAGCAGTTACTCGAGTAGACCGCAGGGAGTCAGCACAGATACGCAGTATTTT

J: TRBJ2-2
size: few
V: TRBV27
D: NA
CDR3: CASSLSWVGAGELFF
DNA: TGTGCCAGCAGTCTTTCTTGGGTGGGGGCCGGGGAGCTGTTTTTT

J: TRBJ2-6
size: NA
V: TRBV5-6
D: NA
CDR3: CASSLGRDSGANVLTF
DNA: TGTGCCAGCAGCTTGGGGCGGGACTCTGGGGCCAACGTCCTGACTTTC

J: TRBJ2-7
size: few
V: TRBV7-8
D: TRBD1
CDR3: CASSFRQGDYEQYF
DNA: TGTGCCAGCAGCTTCCGACAGGGGGACTACGAGCAGTACTTC

J: TRBJ1-1
size: NA
V: TRBV28
D: NA
CDR3: CASSLIPQMNTEAFF
DNA: TGTGCCAGCAGTTTAATTCCTCAGATGAACACTGAAGCTTTCTTT

J: TRBJ1-5
size: few
V: TRBV19
D: TRBD1
CDR3: CASSTKGQGGNQPQHF
DNA: TGTGCCAGTAGTACCAAAGGACAGGGAGGCAATCAGCCCCAGCATTTT

J: TRBJ1-2
size: few
V: TRBV19
D: NA
CDR3: CASRDTLNYGYTF
DNA: TGTGCCAGTAGGGACACCCTAAACTATGGCTACACCTTC

J: TRBJ1-5
size: NA
V: TRBV27
D: NA
CDR3: CASSLKATLEQPQHF
DNA: TGTGCCAGCAGTTTAAAGGCAACCCTCGAGCAGCCCCAGCATTTT

J: TRBJ1-1
size: NA
V: TRBV5-5
D: NA
CDR3: CASSLAERSWITEAFF
DNA: TGTGCCAGCAGCTTGGCAGAAAGGAGCTGGATCACTGAAGCTTTCTTT

J: TRBJ2-5
size: NA
V: TRBV12-3/TRBV12-4
D: TRBD2
CDR3: CASRKIAGGGGETQYF
DNA: TGTGCCAGCAGAAAGATAGCGGGGGGCGGGGGAGAGACCCAGTACTTC

J: TRBJ1-4
size: NA
V: TRBV27
D: NA
CDR3: CASSPAPTNEKLFF
DNA: TGTGCCAGCAGCCCAGCGCCAACTAATGAAAAACTGTTTTTT

J: TRBJ1-2
size: NA
V: TRBV7-6
D: TRBD1
CDR3: CASSGRWTGPNYGYTF
DNA: TGTGCCAGCAGCGGCCGGTGGACAGGCCCTAACTATGGCTACACCTTC